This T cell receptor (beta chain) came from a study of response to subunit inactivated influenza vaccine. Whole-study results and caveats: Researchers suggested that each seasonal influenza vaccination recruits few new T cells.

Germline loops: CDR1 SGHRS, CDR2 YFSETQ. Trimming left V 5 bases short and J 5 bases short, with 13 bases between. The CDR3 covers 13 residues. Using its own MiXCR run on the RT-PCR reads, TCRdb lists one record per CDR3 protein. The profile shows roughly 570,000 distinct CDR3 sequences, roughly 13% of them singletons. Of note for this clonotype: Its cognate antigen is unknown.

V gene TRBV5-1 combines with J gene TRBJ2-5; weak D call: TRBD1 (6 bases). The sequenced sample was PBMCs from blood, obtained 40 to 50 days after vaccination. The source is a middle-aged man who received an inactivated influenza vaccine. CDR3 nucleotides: TGCGCCAGCAGTAACAGGGTTGGGGAGACCCAGTACTTC. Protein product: CASSNRVGETQYF.